This T cell receptor beta chain was sequenced during a study of T-cell reconstitution after alpha-beta-depleted transplantation in children. Regarding the study as a whole: Newly produced T cells mostly accounted for T-cell counts and diversity one year post-transplant.

V was trimmed by 3 bases and J by 4 bases, leaving 4 bases between them. The germline V gene encodes CDR1 ENHRY and CDR2 SYGVKD. This CDR3 comprises 12 residues. Worth noting for this clonotype: Its antigen is undetermined. This may come from a read error, since a much larger clone is one base off.

As it was prepared, the TCRbeta library received unique molecular identifiers. TCRdb analysed the PCR reads with MiXCR anew, one entry per CDR3 protein. The table lists fewer than 750,000 distinct CDR3 sequences, roughly 23% of them singletons. Here the sequenced sample was PBMCs, mostly from graft donor cells, taken 360 days after TCRalphabeta/CD19-depleted stem cell transplant. This chain uses TRBV10-3 with TRBJ2-1; no clear D. The sequence was collected from a boy less than two years old who had a stem cell transplant for acute myeloid leukemia, so the T cells may come from the graft donor. The CDR3 loop reads CAISDRYNEQFF. CDR3 DNA sequence: TGTGCCATCAGTGACAGGTACAATGAGCAGTTCTTC.